This T cell receptor (beta chain) comes out of a study of CD8 T cells in Susac syndrome. Random hexamers were used to reverse transcribe about 0.5 to 1 ug of RNA. Using its own MiXCR run on the immunoSEQ multiplex PCR reads, TCRdb lists one record per CDR3 protein. The sample carries 240,000 or so distinct CDR3 sequences, 90% to 96% recorded once. There are 15 residues in the CDR3. V was clipped by 8 bases and J by 7 bases; unmatched bases: 16. CDR1 is SEHNR and CDR2 is FQNEAQ in the germline V gene (reference sequence). This TCR derives from a human donor with Susac syndrome. Material for sequencing was CD4+ T cells from PBMCs. V usage is TRBV7-9 and J usage is TRBJ1-2; TRBD1 matches at 7 bases. For the CDR3, the DNA is TGTGCCAGCGCAGGATACAGGGGTCCCGGGGGTGGCTACACCTTC. Residues: CASAGYRGPGGGYTF.